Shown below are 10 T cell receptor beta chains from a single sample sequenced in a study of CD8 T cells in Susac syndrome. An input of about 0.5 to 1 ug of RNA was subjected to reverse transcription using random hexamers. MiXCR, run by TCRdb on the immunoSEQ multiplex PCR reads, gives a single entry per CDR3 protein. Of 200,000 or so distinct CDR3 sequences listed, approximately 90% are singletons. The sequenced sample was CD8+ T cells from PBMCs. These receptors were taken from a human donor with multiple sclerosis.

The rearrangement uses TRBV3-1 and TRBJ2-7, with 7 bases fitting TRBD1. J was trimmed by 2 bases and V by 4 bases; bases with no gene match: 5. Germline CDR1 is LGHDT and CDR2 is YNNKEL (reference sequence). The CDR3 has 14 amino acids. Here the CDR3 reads CASSLQDRAYEQYF. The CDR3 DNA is TGTGCCAGCAGCCTCCAAGACAGGGCCTACGAGCAGTACTTC.

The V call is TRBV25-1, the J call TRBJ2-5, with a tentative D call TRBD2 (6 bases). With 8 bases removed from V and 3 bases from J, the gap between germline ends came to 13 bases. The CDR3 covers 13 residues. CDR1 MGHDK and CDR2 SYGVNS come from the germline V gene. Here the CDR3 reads CASGRGSEETQYF. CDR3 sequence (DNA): TGTGCCAGCGGGCGGGGCAGTGAAGAGACCCAGTACTTC.

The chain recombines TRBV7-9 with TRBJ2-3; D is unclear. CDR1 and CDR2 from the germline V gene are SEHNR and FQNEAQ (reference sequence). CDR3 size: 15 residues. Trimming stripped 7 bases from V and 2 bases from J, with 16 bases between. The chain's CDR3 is CASTEDTDPTDTQYF. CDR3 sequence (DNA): TGTGCCAGCACCGAAGACACCGATCCCACAGATACGCAGTATTTT. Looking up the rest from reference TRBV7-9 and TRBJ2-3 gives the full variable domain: DTGVSQNPRHKITKRGQNVTFRCDPISEHNRLYWYRQTLGQGPEFLTYFQNEAQLEKSRLLSDRFSAERPKGSFSTLEIQRTEQGDSAMYLCASTEDTDPTDTQYFGPGTRLTVL.

The DNA for the CDR3 is TGTGCCAGCAGCGGTTGGGCTACTGAAGCTTTCTTT. Translation gives CASSGWATEAFF. The chain uses TRBV5-6 and TRBJ1-1; D is undetermined. CDR1 and CDR2 from the germline V gene are SGHDT and YYEEEE. Trimming took off 4 bases at V and 5 bases at J, with 9 bases between the two ends. The CDR3 sequence is 12 residues long.

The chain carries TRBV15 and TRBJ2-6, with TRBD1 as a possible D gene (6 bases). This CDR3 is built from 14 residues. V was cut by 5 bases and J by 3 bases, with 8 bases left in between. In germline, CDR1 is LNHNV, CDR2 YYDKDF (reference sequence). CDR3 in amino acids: CATSHRDGANVLTF. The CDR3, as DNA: TGTGCCACCAGCCACAGGGATGGGGCCAACGTCCTGACTTTC. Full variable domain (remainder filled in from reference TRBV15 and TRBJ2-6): DAMVIQNPRYQVTQFGKPVTLSCSQTLNHNVMYWYQQKSSQAPKLLFHYYDKDFNNEADTPDNFQSRRPNTSFCFLDIRSPGLGDTAMYLCATSHRDGANVLTFGAGSRLTVL.

The CDR3 coding sequence is TGTGCCAGCAATAAAGCGGGAGCCCCAGATACGCAGTATTTT. Translation gives CASNKAGAPDTQYF. The chain combines TRBV12-3 or TRBV12-4 with TRBJ2-3; 8 bases fit TRBD2. The CDR3 totals 14 residues. Unmatched junction bases numbered 7, after V lost 7 bases and J lost 4 bases.

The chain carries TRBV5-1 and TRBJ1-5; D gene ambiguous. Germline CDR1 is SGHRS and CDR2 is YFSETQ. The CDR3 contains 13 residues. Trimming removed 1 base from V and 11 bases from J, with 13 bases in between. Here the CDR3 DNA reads TGCGCCAGCAGCTTGACAGTGGGGTTAGCCCAGCATTTT. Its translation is CASSLTVGLAQHF.

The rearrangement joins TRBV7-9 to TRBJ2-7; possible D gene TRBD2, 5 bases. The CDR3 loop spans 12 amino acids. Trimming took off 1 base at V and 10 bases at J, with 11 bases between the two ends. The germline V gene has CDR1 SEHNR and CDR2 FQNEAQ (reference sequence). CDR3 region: CASSLEDRDQYF. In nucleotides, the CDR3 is TGTGCCAGCAGCTTAGAGGACCGGGATCAGTACTTC.

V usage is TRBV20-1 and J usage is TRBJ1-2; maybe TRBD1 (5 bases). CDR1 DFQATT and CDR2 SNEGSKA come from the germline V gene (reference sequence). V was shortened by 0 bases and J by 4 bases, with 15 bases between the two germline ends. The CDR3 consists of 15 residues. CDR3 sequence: CSARDNGAPSYGYTF. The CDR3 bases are TGCAGTGCTAGAGATAATGGGGCCCCTAGCTATGGCTACACCTTC.

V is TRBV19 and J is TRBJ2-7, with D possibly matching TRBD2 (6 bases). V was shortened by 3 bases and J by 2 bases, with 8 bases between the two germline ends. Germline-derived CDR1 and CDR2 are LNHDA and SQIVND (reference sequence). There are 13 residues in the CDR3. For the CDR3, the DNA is TGTGCCAGTAGTATGGGCGGGGCCTACGAGCAGTACTTC. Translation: CASSMGGAYEQYF.